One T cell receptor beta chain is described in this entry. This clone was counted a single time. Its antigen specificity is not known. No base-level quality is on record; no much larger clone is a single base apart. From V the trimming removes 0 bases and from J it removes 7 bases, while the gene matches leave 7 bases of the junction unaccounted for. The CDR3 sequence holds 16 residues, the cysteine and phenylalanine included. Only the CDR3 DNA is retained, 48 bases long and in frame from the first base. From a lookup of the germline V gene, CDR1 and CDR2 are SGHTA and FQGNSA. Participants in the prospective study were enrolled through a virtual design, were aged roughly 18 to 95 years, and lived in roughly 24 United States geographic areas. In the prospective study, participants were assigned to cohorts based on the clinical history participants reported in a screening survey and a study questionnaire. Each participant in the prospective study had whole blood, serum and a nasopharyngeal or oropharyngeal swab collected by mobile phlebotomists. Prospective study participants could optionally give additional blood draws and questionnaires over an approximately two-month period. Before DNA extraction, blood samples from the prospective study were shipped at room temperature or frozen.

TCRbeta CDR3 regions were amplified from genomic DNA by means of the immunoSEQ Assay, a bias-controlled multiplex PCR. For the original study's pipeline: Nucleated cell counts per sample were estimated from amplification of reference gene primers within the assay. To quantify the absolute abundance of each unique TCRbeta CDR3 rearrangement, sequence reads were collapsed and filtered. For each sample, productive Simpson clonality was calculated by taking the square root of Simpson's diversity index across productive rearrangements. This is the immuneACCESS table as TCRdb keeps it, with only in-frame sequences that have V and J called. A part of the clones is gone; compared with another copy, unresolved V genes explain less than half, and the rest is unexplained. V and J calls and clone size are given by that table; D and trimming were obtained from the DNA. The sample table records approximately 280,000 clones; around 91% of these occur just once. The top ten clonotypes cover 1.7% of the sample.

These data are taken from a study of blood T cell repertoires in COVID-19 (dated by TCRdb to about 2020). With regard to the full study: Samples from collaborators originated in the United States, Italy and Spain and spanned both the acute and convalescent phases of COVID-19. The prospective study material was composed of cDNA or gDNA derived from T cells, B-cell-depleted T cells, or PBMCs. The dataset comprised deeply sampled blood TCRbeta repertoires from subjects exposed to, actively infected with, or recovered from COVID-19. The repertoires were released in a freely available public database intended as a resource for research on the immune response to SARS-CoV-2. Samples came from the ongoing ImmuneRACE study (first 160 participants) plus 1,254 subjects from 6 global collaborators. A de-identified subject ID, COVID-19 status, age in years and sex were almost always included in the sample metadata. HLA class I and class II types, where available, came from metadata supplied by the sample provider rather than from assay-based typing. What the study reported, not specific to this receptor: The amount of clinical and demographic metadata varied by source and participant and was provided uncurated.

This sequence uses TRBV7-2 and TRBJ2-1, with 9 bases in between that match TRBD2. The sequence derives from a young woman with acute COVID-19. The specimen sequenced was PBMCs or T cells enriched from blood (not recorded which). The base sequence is TGTGCCAGCAGCTTAGCGCGGCGGGAGGGAAGAAATGAGCAGTTCTTC. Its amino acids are CASSLARREGRNEQFF.